The rows below give T cell receptor beta chains drawn from one sample of a study of shared clonotypes between healthy human individuals. Sequencing was performed with immunoSEQ multiplex PCR; in TCRdb, only in-frame clones are kept and a portion is missing. The data show about 1.1 million clones, with more than 75% seen just once and roughly 0.65% held by the top ten. Sample: memory CD4+ T cells from PBMCs. Receptors were obtained from a man between 18 and 35 years old in good health. Some clones in this sample may be carry-over from other donors' samples. CDR3s include the opening cysteine and the closing phenylalanine or tryptophan. The order of the fields is V gene, J gene, CDR3 protein.

>TRBV28|TRBJ1-1
CASSSWYTEAFF
>TRBV9|TRBJ2-3
CASSVEAGEAADTQYF
>TRBV13|TRBJ2-7
CASSSTRRGTSGSYEQYF
>TRBV2|TRBJ1-2
CASSAAKPALYGYTF
>TRBV2|TRBJ1-3
CATRGDANSGNTIYF
>TRBV7-8|TRBJ2-7
CASSLGISGNWYEQYF
>TRBV28|TRBJ1-3
CASSLVRGNTIYF
>TRBV5-1|TRBJ2-7
CASSKGDSLWEQYF
>TRBV5-5|TRBJ2-6
CASSFIPGDSGANVLTF
>TRBV15|TRBJ2-5
CATSRLRLAGGETQYF
>TRBV7-7|TRBJ2-2
CASSVQGARTNTGELFF
>TRBV4-1|TRBJ2-1
CASSRGQGYNEQFF
>TRBV5-1|TRBJ2-3
CASSLAEARGADTQYF
>TRBV28|TRBJ1-1
CASSLGRGIDTEAFF
>TRBV15|TRBJ2-2
CATSRDLVSRGNTGELFF
>TRBV7-2|TRBJ2-3
CASSLAPATDTQYF
>TRBV27|TRBJ2-7
CASSLSSPDRVHEQYF
>TRBV6-1|TRBJ2-6
CASSELQSSGANVLTF
>TRBV2|TRBJ2-7
CASRGQRTGRYEQYF
>TRBV30|TRBJ1-2
CAWSVLRKGYTF
>TRBV7-6|TRBJ1-2
CASSLTQFNYGYTF
>TRBV4-2|TRBJ1-2
CASSPGMASVGGGYTF
>TRBV9|TRBJ2-2
CASSARLADTGELFF
>TRBV7-9|TRBJ1-5
CASSRTERGQPQHF
>TRBV15|TRBJ1-5
CATSKKGGDNQPQHF
>TRBV7-9|TRBJ2-2
CASSLWGAGGSGELFF
>TRBV18|TRBJ2-6
CASSLDRVTGANVLTF
>TRBV5-1|TRBJ2-2
CASRSRPEGPGELFF
>TRBV28|TRBJ1-5
CASSLSYGVGNQPQHF
>TRBV10-2|TRBJ1-5
CASSESGLNQPQHF
>TRBV5-1|TRBJ2-3
CASSLTGLADTQYF
>TRBV27|TRBJ2-2
CASSFSRFLNGELFF
>TRBV28|TRBJ1-2
CASSLRTGDYGYTF
>TRBV19|TRBJ1-3
CASNPTGWSYGNTIYF
>TRBV5-6|TRBJ1-4
CASSLGQESGANEKLFF
>TRBV28|TRBJ2-5
CASSFGTGGMETQYF
>TRBV7-9|TRBJ1-4
CASSILTTNEKLFF
>TRBV28|TRBJ2-5
CASRVSGAQETQYF
>TRBV6-1|TRBJ1-2
CASSEIGTHYGYTF
>TRBV4-1|TRBJ2-7
CASSQGEWQRKYEQYF
>TRBV6-1|TRBJ2-5
CASSGPLGMETQYF
>TRBV27|TRBJ1-5
CASTTPTGGVSNQPQHF
>TRBV11-2|TRBJ1-5
CASSLDQGRNQPQHF
>TRBV10-1|TRBJ2-7
CASTGSQTYEQYF
>TRBV30|TRBJ2-1
CARAGLDLQFF
>TRBV5-4|TRBJ1-5
CASSFWGDQPQHF
>TRBV30|TRBJ2-7
CAWSVRRLASSSYEQYF
>TRBV2|TRBJ2-7
CASSEAGESYEQYF
>TRBV5-1|TRBJ2-4
CASSFITAGENIQYF
>TRBV18|TRBJ1-2
CASSPTENYGYTF
>TRBV5-6|TRBJ2-3
CASSSRGGTLGF